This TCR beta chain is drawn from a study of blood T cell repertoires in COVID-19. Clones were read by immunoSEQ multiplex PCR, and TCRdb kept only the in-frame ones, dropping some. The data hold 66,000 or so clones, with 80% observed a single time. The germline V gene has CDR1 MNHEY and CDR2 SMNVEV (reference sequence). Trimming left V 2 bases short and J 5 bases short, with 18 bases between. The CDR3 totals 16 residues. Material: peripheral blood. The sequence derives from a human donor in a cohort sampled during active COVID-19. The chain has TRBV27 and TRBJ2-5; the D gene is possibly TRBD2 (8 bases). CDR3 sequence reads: CASSLRGPAGVETQYF. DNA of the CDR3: TGTGCCAGCAGTTTAAGGGGGCCAGCGGGGGTTGAGACCCAGTACTTC.